The subject of this entry is one T cell receptor beta chain. This entry is derived from a study of CD8 T cells in Susac syndrome. The CDR3 is 13 amino acids. The V gene's germline CDR1 is MNHNS and CDR2 SASEGT. Trimming took 3 bases from V and 6 from J, leaving 11 bases between them. The authors sequenced TCR beta from blood CD8+ and CD4+ T cells. Negative isolation was used for CD8+ and CD4+ T cells, and FACS enrichment was applied to TEMRA cells. Roughly 0.45 to 1 ug RNA was reverse transcribed with random hexamers. TCR beta CDR3 was amplified by immunoSEQ covering 54 Vbeta and 13 Jbeta. TCRdb re-called the immunoSEQ multiplex PCR reads through MiXCR, storing one row per CDR3 protein. Of under 200,000 distinct CDR3 sequences listed, roughly 94% are singletons.

This TCR was recovered from a human donor with Susac syndrome. The J gene is TRBJ1-1, the V gene TRBV6-1; perhaps TRBD1 as D (5 bases). The specimen sequenced was CD8+ T cells from PBMCs. The CDR3 DNA sequence: TGTGCCAGCAGTGAGAGCAGGGTCGCTGAAGCTTTCTTT. This codes for CASSESRVAEAFF.